A selection of T cell receptor beta chains follows, all from one sample in a study of CXCR3-negative and CXCR3-positive naive CD8 T cells. TCRdb reprocessed the 5' RACE reads and keeps a single row for each CDR3 protein, giving no DNA. The listing records about 53,000 distinct CDR3 sequences. Sequencing used naive CXCR3- CD8+ T cells from blood. The receptor source for this set is a human donor in good health. Some clones in this sample may be carry-over from other donors' samples. Each CDR3 is given with its conserved first and last residue.

>TRBJ2-5|TRBV5-1|16
CVSSPGTPDPQETQYF
>TRBJ1-3|TRBV5-4|16
CASSQDRDYSGNTIYF
>TRBJ2-6|TRBV7-9|16
CASSLPPASGANVLTF
>TRBJ2-7|TRBV6-2/TRBV6-3|18
CASSYDLAGAVGSYEQYF
>TRBJ2-3|TRBV6-1|18
CASSASDPGLLSTDTQYF
>TRBJ2-2|TRBV7-2|18
CASSFSSGALVNTGELFF
>TRBJ1-2|TRBV18|17
CASSPLLPQNYDYGYTF
>TRBJ2-6|TRBV4-3|16
CASSQVVVSGANVLTF
>TRBJ2-3|TRBV7-9|16
CASSLTSGGYTDTQYF
>TRBJ2-7|TRBV7-9|12
CASSLSYDEQYF
>TRBJ2-7|TRBV29-1|11
CSVDRGYEQYF
>TRBJ2-2|TRBV6-2/TRBV6-3|14
CATQGQGRAGELFF
>TRBJ2-7|TRBV2|11
CASGGAYEQYF
>TRBJ2-7|TRBV29-1|11
CSVELGNEQYF
>TRBJ2-3|TRBV20-1|17
CSATHGDGEVRTDTQYF
>TRBJ2-5|TRBV19|16
CASREGTSGVGETQYF
>TRBJ2-7|TRBV7-9|15
CASSSQTGVAGEQYF
>TRBJ2-7|TRBV12-3/TRBV12-4|12
CASSQRIYEQYF
>TRBJ2-1|TRBV29-1|14
CSVESGQGYNEQFF
>TRBJ2-3|TRBV29-1|18
CSVEDWSSSGGGTDTQYF
>TRBJ2-1|TRBV29-1|15
CSVEERTYSSNEQFF
>TRBJ1-2|TRBV9|14
CASSAGTVNYGYTF
>TRBJ2-1|TRBV7-9|19
CASSDSQLRSGGPYNEQFF
>TRBJ1-2|TRBV4-3|17
CASSQGTVAGEGYGYTF
>TRBJ2-5|TRBV12-3/TRBV12-4|14
CASSLLTVQETQYF
>TRBJ1-1|TRBV7-8|13
CASSSTAKTQAFF
>TRBJ2-2|TRBV12-3/TRBV12-4|17
CASSPKEGAANTGELFF
>TRBJ2-7|TRBV29-1|11
CSVDLGTEQYF
>TRBJ2-1|TRBV2|13
CAYGGWTRNEQFF